A single sample gave rise to the 27 T cell receptor beta chains below, sequenced in a study of control samples from healthy donors and cancer patients. Profiling relied on immunoSEQ multiplex PCR, and the TCRdb table lists in-frame clones only, not all of them. Of 200,000 to 250,000 clones detected, over 90% appear once; the ten largest clones hold less than 1.6%. Sample: blood. These receptors were taken from a man over 45 in good health.

The CDR3 DNA is TGCGCCAGCAGCCCCCTCACAGGTAGCTCCTACGAGCAGTACTTC. As protein: CASSPLTGSSYEQYF. The chain has TRBV5-1 and TRBJ2-7, with D perhaps matching TRBD1 (5 bases). The CDR3 length is 15 residues. Germline V lookup: CDR1 SGHRS, CDR2 YFSETQ. V was clipped by 4 bases and J by 0 bases, with 14 bases between them.

The chain uses TRBV3-1 (or the pseudogene TRBV3-2) and TRBJ1-5, with TRBD1 matching over 8 bases. J was trimmed by 1 base and V by 5 bases; bases with no gene match: 7. Germline CDR1 LGHDT, CDR2 YNNKEL (reference sequence). CDR3 length: 16 residues. CDR3 amino acids: CASSIPDRESNQPQHF. For the CDR3, the DNA is TGTGCCAGCAGCATACCGGACAGGGAAAGCAATCAGCCCCAGCATTTT.

DNA of the CDR3: TGTGCCAGCAGCTTATTTGGCGGGGGGTCGAACAATGAGCAGTTCTTC. This codes for CASSLFGGGSNNEQFF. The rearrangement joins TRBV7-2 to TRBJ2-1, with 8 bases that match TRBD2. The CDR3 covers 16 residues. Unmatched junction bases numbered 8, after V lost 2 bases and J lost 5 bases. Germline V gene data show CDR1 as SGHTA and CDR2 as FQGNSA.

This chain links TRBV24-1 with TRBJ2-2; tentative D call: TRBD1 (6 bases). The CDR3 loop spans 16 amino acids. Germline V gene lookup returns CDR1 KGHDR and CDR2 SFDVKD. Trimming shortened V by 1 base and J by 5 bases, and 13 bases separated the two germline ends. CDR3 bases: TGTGCCACCAGTGATTTAGGCAGGGGCGCAACCGGGGAGCTGTTTTTT. This translates into CATSDLGRGATGELFF.

The V gene is TRBV7-2, the J gene TRBJ2-1; the match to TRBD2 covers 8 bases. The germline V gene encodes CDR1 SGHTA and CDR2 FQGNSA. The J segment lost 3 bases and the V segment lost 2 bases, leaving 0 bases of the junction unmatched. The CDR3 extends over 14 amino acids. The CDR3 bases are TGTGCCAGCAGCTTAAGCGGGAGCTACAATGAGCAGTTCTTC. This translates into CASSLSGSYNEQFF.

This chain's CDR3 is CASSLVQGLNTEAFF. As DNA, the CDR3 is TGCGCCAGCAGCTTGGTGCAGGGATTGAACACTGAAGCTTTCTTT. The rearrangement links TRBV5-1 to TRBJ1-1; TRBD1 is a possible D gene (5 bases). There are 15 residues in the CDR3. Trimming pared 0 bases from V and 0 bases from J, leaving 9 bases between. CDR1 SGHRS and CDR2 YFSETQ come from the germline V gene.

The chain uses TRBV12-3 or TRBV12-4 and TRBJ1-5; a possible D gene is TRBD1 (6 bases). The CDR3 is 13 residues long. Trimming shortened V by 11 bases and J by 3 bases, and 14 bases separated the two germline ends. The DNA of the CDR3 is TGTGCCTCCCGGCGGGGGCTCAATCAGCCCCAGCATTTT. Protein product: CASRRGLNQPQHF.

The chain has TRBV5-1 and TRBJ2-3; 7 bases are shared with TRBD1. CDR1 and CDR2 (germline): SGHRS, YFSETQ. The CDR3 is made up of 14 amino acids. V dropped 2 bases and J dropped 9; count of bases not matched to a gene: 9. The CDR3 here is CASSFTPGQPTQYF. DNA for the CDR3: TGCGCCAGCAGCTTCACTCCGGGACAGCCAACGCAGTATTTT.

CDR3 loop: CASSVAPNYGYTF. CDR3 DNA: TGCGCCAGCAGTGTAGCACCTAACTATGGCTACACCTTC. The chain employs TRBV10-2 and TRBJ1-2; D is ambiguous. V was pared by 4 bases and J by 0 bases, with 6 bases between. This CDR3 spans 13 amino acids. Looked up from germline, CDR1 is WSHSY and CDR2 is SAAADI.

V usage is TRBV5-5 and J usage is TRBJ2-7; D unclear. The CDR3 is made up of 16 amino acids. Trimming shortened V by 1 base and J by 0 bases, and 14 bases separated the two germline ends. Germline V gene data show CDR1 as SGHKS and CDR2 as YYEKEE (reference sequence). Written as DNA, the CDR3 is TGTGCCAGCAGCTTGTGGTGGACCGAGAGCTCCTACGAGCAGTACGTC. Protein: CASSLWWTESSYEQYV.

V and J are TRBV16 and TRBJ1-2; TRBD1 agrees at 8 bases. The CDR3 loop spans 19 amino acids. With V trimmed by 2 bases and J by 1 base, 15 bases remained unmatched. Germline-derived CDR1 and CDR2 are KGHSY and FQNENV. In DNA form, the CDR3 reads TGTGCCAGCAGCCAAGGGTTCCCGGGACAGGAGAGACTTAACTATGGCTACACCTTC. Translation gives CASSQGFPGQERLNYGYTF.

The V call is TRBV10-1, the J call TRBJ2-1; 12 nucleotides align to TRBD2. V dropped 9 bases and J dropped 8; count of bases not matched to a gene: 11. Germline values: CDR1 WNHNN, CDR2 SYGVQD (reference sequence). The CDR3 runs 15 residues. The CDR3 DNA sequence: TGCGCCAGGTCCTCTAGCGGGGGGGTATTGGATGAGCAGTTCTTC. Its translation: CARSSSGGVLDEQFF.

The chain uses TRBV7-2 and TRBJ1-6; the D gene is possibly TRBD1 (6 bases). V was cut by 7 bases and J by 8 bases, with 24 bases left in between. This CDR3 is 17 amino acids long. Germline V gene lookup returns CDR1 SGHTA and CDR2 FQGNSA. The CDR3 nucleotides read TGTGCCAGCACCCTCTCCCCAGGGGCCGTGGTGGATTCACCCCTCCACTTT. It is translated as CASTLSPGAVVDSPLHF.

The rearrangement links TRBV5-6 to TRBJ1-2; D is unclear. Germline assignment: CDR1 SGHDT and CDR2 YYEEEE. This CDR3 is built from 12 residues. The V end was cut by 3 bases, the J end by 7 bases, with 10 bases between. Here the CDR3 reads CASSYWTGGYTF. CDR3 nucleotides: TGTGCCAGCAGCTACTGGACGGGTGGCTACACCTTC.

The rearrangement joins TRBV10-1 to TRBJ2-3, with 11 bases lining up with TRBD2. The CDR3 length is 17 residues. Germline V CDR1 and CDR2: WNHNN, SYGVQD (reference sequence). J gave up 2 bases and V 0 bases, and 4 bases lay outside the gene matches. CDR3 sequence reads: CASSESTSGDLTDTQYF. CDR3 bases: TGCGCCAGCAGTGAGTCGACTAGCGGGGACCTCACAGATACGCAGTATTTT.

The chain uses TRBV7-2 and TRBJ1-1; 7 nucleotides align to TRBD1. V lost 1 base to trimming and J lost 4 bases; unmatched junction nucleotides: 3. The CDR3 has 14 residues. CDR1 and CDR2 (germline): SGHTA, FQGNSA. Here the CDR3 reads CASSLGPGGTEAFF. In nucleotides, the CDR3 is TGTGCCAGCAGCTTAGGTCCAGGGGGCACTGAAGCTTTCTTT.

The genes are TRBV18 and TRBJ1-1; 8 bases are shared with TRBD1. CDR1 and CDR2 from the germline V gene are KGHSH and LQKENI. The CDR3 contains 14 residues. The V segment lost 5 bases and the J segment 1 base; nucleotides outside the gene matches: 3. This CDR3 reads CASSSQGANTEAFF. The CDR3 nucleotides read TGTGCCAGCTCATCCCAGGGGGCGAACACTGAAGCTTTCTTT. Variable domain in full (rest from reference TRBV18 and TRBJ1-1): NAGVMQNPRHLVRRRGQEARLRCSPMKGHSHVYWYRQLPEEGLKFMVYLQKENIIDESGMPKERFSAEFPKEGPSILRIQQVVRGDSAAYFCASSSQGANTEAFFGQGTRLTVV.

The chain recombines TRBV4-1 with TRBJ1-6; maybe TRBD1 (6 bases). CDR3 length: 15 residues. Trimming removed 4 bases at V and 7 bases at J, with 14 bases between. Germline CDR1 MGHRA, CDR2 YSYEKL. This chain's CDR3 is CASSLVTGANSPLHF. CDR3 DNA sequence: TGCGCCAGCAGCCTAGTCACGGGGGCCAATTCACCCCTCCACTTT.

V and J are TRBV18 and TRBJ2-2; D remains ambiguous. Germline lookup yields CDR1 KGHSH and CDR2 LQKENI. CDR3 length: 15 residues. The ends were cut back, 2 bases at V and 0 bases at J, with 7 bases in the middle. For the CDR3, the DNA is TGTGCCAGCTCACCAAAGGGATCGAACACCGGGGAGCTGTTTTTT. This sequence encodes CASSPKGSNTGELFF. The whole variable domain, remainder taken from reference TRBV18 and TRBJ2-2, is NAGVMQNPRHLVRRRGQEARLRCSPMKGHSHVYWYRQLPEEGLKFMVYLQKENIIDESGMPKERFSAEFPKEGPSILRIQQVVRGDSAAYFCASSPKGSNTGELFFGEGSRLTVL.

V and J are TRBV28 and TRBJ2-3, with 10 bases matching TRBD1. V dropped 3 bases and J dropped 3; count of bases not matched to a gene: 3. The CDR3 is made up of 15 amino acids. Germline CDR1 is MDHEN and CDR2 is SYDVKM. The CDR3 is CASSFDRGQTDTQYF. The CDR3 DNA reads as TGTGCCAGCAGTTTTGACAGGGGGCAGACAGATACGCAGTATTTT.

This rearrangement joins TRBV6-6 to TRBJ2-4; the match to TRBD2 covers 10 bases. Germline V gene sequence: CDR1 MNHNY, CDR2 SVGAGI (reference sequence). The CDR3 covers 19 residues. V gave up 6 bases and J gave up 0 bases; unmatched junction bases: 14. The CDR3 DNA sequence: TGTGCCAGCAGCTCCCGGGTAGCGGGGGGCCATCTAGCCAAAAACATTCAGTACTTC. It encodes CASSSRVAGGHLAKNIQYF.

This rearrangement joins TRBV7-2 to TRBJ1-5; D uncertain. The V gene's germline CDR1 is SGHTA and CDR2 FQGNSA. The CDR3 is made up of 12 amino acids. The V gene lost 0 bases and the J gene lost 5 bases, with 2 bases spanning the gap. The CDR3 sequence: CASSLADQPQHF. As DNA, the CDR3 is TGTGCCAGCAGCTTAGCAGATCAGCCCCAGCATTTT.

This clone was found a few times. The V call is TRBV5-6, the J call TRBJ1-2; D gene unclear. Germline CDR1 reads SGHDT; CDR2 reads YYEEEE. V shed 1 base and J shed 6 bases, with 4 bases lying between them. This CDR3 comprises 11 residues. The CDR3 loop reads CASSLTHGYTF. CDR3 nucleotide sequence: TGTGCCAGCAGCTTGACTCATGGCTACACCTTC.

The gene calls are TRBV28 and TRBJ1-5; D is unclear. This CDR3 has 12 residues. Germline CDR1 reads MDHEN; CDR2 reads SYDVKM. V lost 8 bases and J lost 1, with 6 bases in between. CDR3 nucleotide sequence: TGTGCCAGCTTGTACAGCAATCAGCCCCAGCATTTT. Translated, it gives CASLYSNQPQHF.

The J gene is TRBJ2-4, the V gene TRBV28; either TRBD1 or TRBD2 may supply D (5 bases each). CDR1 and CDR2 from the germline V gene are MDHEN and SYDVKM. CDR3 length: 11 amino acids. Deletions cut 6 bases from V and 15 bases from J, with 15 bases between. The CDR3 bases are TGTGCCAGCAGCGGGACGAGACAGTCGTACTTC. This codes for CASSGTRQSYF.

The rearrangement links TRBV12-3 or TRBV12-4 to TRBJ1-3; D not certain. V dropped 9 bases and J dropped 0 bases, with 9 bases sitting between them. CDR3 length: 13 amino acids. In nucleotides, the CDR3 is TGTGCCAGTCACCAGGACTCTGGAAACACCATATATTTT. The encoded protein is CASHQDSGNTIYF.

This chain links TRBV9 with TRBJ1-3; D gene unclear. This CDR3 contains 15 residues. V lost 2 bases, J lost 2 bases, and 11 bases lay in between. Germline-derived CDR1 and CDR2 are SGDLS and YYNGEE. This CDR3 is CASSVGPGAGNTIYF. CDR3 sequence (DNA): TGTGCCAGCAGCGTCGGTCCCGGGGCTGGAAACACCATATATTTT. Complete variable domain (other parts from reference TRBV9 and TRBJ1-3): DSGVTQTPKHLITATGQRVTLRCSPRSGDLSVYWYQQSLDQGLQFLIQYYNGEERAKGNILERFSAQQFPDLHSELNLSSLELGDSALYFCASSVGPGAGNTIYFGEGSWLTVV.